A selection of T cell receptor beta chains follows, all from one sample in a study of somatic mutations in cytotoxic T cells in rheumatoid arthritis. Profiled with immunoSEQ multiplex PCR; TCRdb holds only in-frame clones, not every one. This sample has more than 10,000 clones, with around 81% found just once. The sequencing input was CD8+ T cells sorted from blood. All receptors come from an adult with rheumatoid arthritis. The CDR3 runs from the conserved cysteine through the conserved F or W. The order of the fields is V gene, clone size, D gene, J gene, CDR3 DNA, CDR3 protein. The D gene is left open where the match is weak. Size tells how often a clone was seen (once, few, many) or the class of an expanded clone, and some rows leave it out.

>TRBV7-9|NA|TRBD1|TRBJ2-1
TGTGCCAGCAGCCCTGGACAGGGGATGGGTGAGCAGTTCTTC
CASSPGQGMGEQFF
>TRBV4-1|NA|TRBD2|TRBJ2-3
TGCGCCAGCAGCTCAAGCGGGGGTTCAGATACGCAGTATTTT
CASSSSGGSDTQYF
>TRBV27|few|NA|TRBJ2-3
TGTGCCACAGAAGGGACTAGCACAGATACGCAGTATTTT
CATEGTSTDTQYF
>TRBV27|NA|TRBD2|TRBJ2-5
TGTGCCAGCACTAGACTAGCGGGGGAGGAGACCCAGTACTTC
CASTRLAGEETQYF
>TRBV4-3|NA|NA|TRBJ2-2
TGCGCCAGCAGCCAAGATTCCGGATGGGCCGGGGAGCTGTTTTTT
CASSQDSGWAGELFF
>TRBV6-5|NA|NA|TRBJ1-1
TGTGCCAGCAGTTACTCGGGGGACGGGCGCACTGAAGCTTTCTTT
CASSYSGDGRTEAFF
>TRBV19|NA|NA|TRBJ1-1
TGTGCCAGTAGTATTTGGGGAGGTGGTGAAGCTTTCTTT
CASSIWGGGEAFF
>TRBV7-9|few|NA|TRBJ1-1
TGTGCCAGCAGCCCCCTTGCCAGGGCTTTCTTT
CASSPLARAFF
>TRBV9|NA|TRBD2|TRBJ2-1
TGTGCCAGCAGCGTAGTTGGGACTAGCGGGGCCTCCTACAATGAGCAGTTCTTC
CASSVVGTSGASYNEQFF
>TRBV6-1|NA|TRBD1|TRBJ1-2
TGTGCCAGCAGTGAAGGGGCAGGGGGCAAGCACTATGGCTACACCTTC
CASSEGAGGKHYGYTF
>TRBV5-5|once|NA|TRBJ2-7
TGTGCCAGCAGCTTGGAGCTCGGCTACGAGCAGTACTTC
CASSLELGYEQYF
>TRBV9|once|NA|TRBJ2-3
TGTGCCAGCAGCGTAGGCACTTTCACAGATACGCAGTATTTT
CASSVGTFTDTQYF
>TRBV28|NA|NA|TRBJ1-4
TGTGCCAGCAGTTACCCCACAACTTCAAGGGAGGAGGATGAAAAACTGTTTTTT
CASSYPTTSREEDEKLFF
>TRBV13|NA|NA|TRBJ2-7
TGTGCCAGCAGCTTAGGAGGGTCTGCCCACGAGCAGTACTTC
CASSLGGSAHEQYF